This T cell receptor (beta chain) was captured by sequencing in a study of T-cell memory formation after mild COVID-19. Findings and caveats of the study: Clones shrinking from day 15 to 85 showed even CD4/CD8 mixes; later expanders tilted CD4+.

Note on this clonotype: Antigen specificity is unknown.

MiXCR, applied by TCRdb to the 5' RACE reads, yields one record per CDR3 protein. The repertoire has roughly 250,000 distinct CDR3 sequences, about 16% of them found once; the top ten carry approximately 3.4%. CDR1 and CDR2 (germline): SGHRS, YFSETQ. CDR3 size: 14 residues. The V segment lost 4 bases and the J segment 7 bases; nucleotides outside the gene matches: 7. The sequenced sample consisted of PBMCs or a T cell subset sorted from them (not recorded which). The origin of this receptor is a man aged 18 to 35 who had mild COVID-19 (a few samples of this study predate the infection). Cell type and time point are not known. This chain uses TRBV5-1 with TRBJ1-4; 7 nucleotides line up with TRBD1. The CDR3 nucleotides are TGCGCCAGCAGCAGAGGGGGCGAGAGTGAAAAACTGTTTTTT. Protein sequence: CASSRGGESEKLFF.